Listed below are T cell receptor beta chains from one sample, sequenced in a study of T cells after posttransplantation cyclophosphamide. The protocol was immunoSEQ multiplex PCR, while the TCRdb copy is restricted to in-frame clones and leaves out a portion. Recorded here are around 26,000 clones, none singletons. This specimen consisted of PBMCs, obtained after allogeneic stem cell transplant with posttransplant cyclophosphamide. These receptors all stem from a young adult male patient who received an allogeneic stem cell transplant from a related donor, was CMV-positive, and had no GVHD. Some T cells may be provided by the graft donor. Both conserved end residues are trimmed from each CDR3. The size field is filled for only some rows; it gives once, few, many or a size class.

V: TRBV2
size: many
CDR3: ASSEGTGFLQPQH

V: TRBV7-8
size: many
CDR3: ASRRGARNTEAF

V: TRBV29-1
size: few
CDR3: SAVTGGWNQPQH

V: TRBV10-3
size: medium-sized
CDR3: AISELAPTRDQPQH

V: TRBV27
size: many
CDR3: ASSTQGSTGELF

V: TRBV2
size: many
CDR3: ASSREETQY

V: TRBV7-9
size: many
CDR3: ASSLEGGKGNEQF

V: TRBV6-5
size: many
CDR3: ASSYSEAGTGELF

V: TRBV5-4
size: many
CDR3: ASSLAGQHNEKLF

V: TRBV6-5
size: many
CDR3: ATGIGGSNSPLH

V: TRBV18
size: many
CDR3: ASSPRTVSYEQY

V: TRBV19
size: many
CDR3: ASRWQGPGELF

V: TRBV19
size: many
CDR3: ASRGPYSNQPQH

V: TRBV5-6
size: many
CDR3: ASSFGTINQPQH

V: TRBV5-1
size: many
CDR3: ASSLGQGVSEQY

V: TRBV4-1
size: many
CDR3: ASSQVIRRTGSNEKLF

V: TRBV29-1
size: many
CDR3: SALSTGIMNTEAF

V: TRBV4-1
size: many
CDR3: ASSQDSRGYT

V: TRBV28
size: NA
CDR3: ASIAGGSHEQY

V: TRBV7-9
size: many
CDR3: ASSRGTAEAF

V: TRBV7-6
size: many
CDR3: ASSLHTGTGHNSPLH

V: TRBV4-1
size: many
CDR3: ASSQAPPHDRGQQPQH

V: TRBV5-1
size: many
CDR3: ASSGNLAGVTDTQY

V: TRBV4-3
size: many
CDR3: ARGGLATGELF

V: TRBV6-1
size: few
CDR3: ASRGTGDLREQY

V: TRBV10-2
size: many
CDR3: ASSATGGGNEQF

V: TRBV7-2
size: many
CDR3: ASSRLTAANTQY

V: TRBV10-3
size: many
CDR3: AISSTGVGANVLT

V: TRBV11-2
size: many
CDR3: ASSSVRGQGRYEQF

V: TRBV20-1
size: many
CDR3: SGENQETQY

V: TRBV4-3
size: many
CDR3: ASSRETGWWAQY

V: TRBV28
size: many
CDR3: ASSNPDRVNTEAF

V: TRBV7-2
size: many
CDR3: ASSLVRKAPYNEQF

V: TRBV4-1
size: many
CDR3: ASSQAIPDNEQF

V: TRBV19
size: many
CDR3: ASSILSGHGRGNTIY

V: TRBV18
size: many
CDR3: ASSGQGRETQY

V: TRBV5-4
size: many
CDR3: ASSPASGLGNTIY

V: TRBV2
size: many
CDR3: ASSRNRGASYEQY

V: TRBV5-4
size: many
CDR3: ASSFGEQF

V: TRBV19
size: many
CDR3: ASSIRTSAYNEQF

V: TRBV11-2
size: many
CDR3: ASSLRGNYGYT

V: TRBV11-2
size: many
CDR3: ASSPIRRDRDQETQY

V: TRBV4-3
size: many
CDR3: ASSQRVAGAPDTQY

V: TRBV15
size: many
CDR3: ATSKGVLEQF

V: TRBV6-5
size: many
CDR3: ASSLTGGRTPLH